Each of the 30 T cell receptor beta chains below was sequenced from the same sample in a study of blood T cells in healthy people across ages. Through a sample-barcoded 5' primer and a J-beta primer mix, a second PCR was run for roughly 7 to 11 cycles. From the 5' RACE reads, TCRdb called clonotypes with MiXCR, one entry per CDR3 protein. Here the sample spans about 670,000 distinct CDR3 sequences, roughly 41% being singletons. The sample was blood. These receptors were obtained from an older man in good health.

The chain combines TRBV4-3 with TRBJ1-2, with a tentative D call TRBD1 (6 bases). Germline values: CDR1 LGHNA, CDR2 YSLEER. Trimming took off 1 base at V and 5 bases at J, with 11 bases between the two ends. The length of the CDR3 is 14 residues. CDR3 DNA: TGCGCCAGCAGCCAAGCCCAGGGGAGGTATGGCTACACCTTC. The encoded protein is CASSQAQGRYGYTF.

This clonotype occurred many times. This CDR3 reads CASSQVYSGGLTDTQYF. In DNA, the CDR3 is TGTGCCAGCAGCCAAGTTTATAGCGGAGGACTCACAGATACGCAGTATTTT. The chain couples TRBV14 to TRBJ2-3, with D perhaps TRBD2 (6 bases). Trimming shortened V by 1 base and J by 2 bases, and 16 bases separated the two germline ends. This CDR3 is built from 17 residues. Germline values: CDR1 SGHDN, CDR2 FVKESK.

J is TRBJ1-2 and V is TRBV6-6; D remains ambiguous. The CDR3 is 13 residues long. The ends were cut back, 2 bases at V and 7 bases at J, with 11 bases in the middle. Germline loops: CDR1 MNHNY, CDR2 SVGAGI (reference sequence). The CDR3 coding sequence is TGTGCCAGCAGTTACGCCAGCGGGGTTGGCTACACCTTC. Its protein is CASSYASGVGYTF.

This sequence joins TRBV7-2 and TRBJ2-2, with 13 bases matching TRBD2. CDR1 is SGHTA and CDR2 is FQGNSA in the germline V gene. The CDR3 has 19 amino acids. The V gene end was trimmed by 5 bases and the J gene end by 6 bases; junction bases not matched to a gene: 15. In DNA, the CDR3 is TGTGCCAGCAGCCCAAGGCGGGTACTAGCGGGGGGGCTTGCCGGGGAGCTGTTTTTT. Translated, it gives CASSPRRVLAGGLAGELFF.

A few counts support this clonotype. J is TRBJ2-7 and V is TRBV30; 7 bases are shared with TRBD2. The CDR3 contains 13 residues. Germline CDR1 is GTSNPN and CDR2 is SVGIG (reference sequence). Losses at the gene ends were 7 bases for V and 6 bases for J; bases not matched to a gene: 12. The chain's CDR3 is CASLGLTPREQYF. For the CDR3, the DNA is TGTGCCTCCCTGGGACTAACCCCTCGCGAGCAGTACTTC. Complete variable domain (other parts from reference TRBV30 and TRBJ2-7): SQTIHQWPATLVQPVGSPLSLECTVEGTSNPNLYWYRQAAGRGLQLLFYSVGIGQISSEVPQNLSASRPQDRQFILSSKKLLLSDSGFYLCASLGLTPREQYFGPGTRLTVT.

This clonotype was recorded a few times. The chain is built from TRBV28 and TRBJ2-7; 13 positions agree with TRBD2. Trimming removed 1 base from V and 12 bases from J; junction bases left unmatched: 9. CDR3 length equals 15 residues. Germline CDR1 MDHEN, CDR2 SYDVKM. The CDR3 protein is CASSLSPGLAGDVYF. CDR3 nucleotides: TGTGCCAGCAGTTTATCCCCCGGACTAGCGGGAGATGTGTACTTC.

Of note for this clonotype: The junction does not match germline at one end; this may be a read error. The chain combines TRBV29-1 with TRBJ2-5; D gene ambiguous. The end of the DNA aligns better with TRBJ2-7, so the J call may be wrong. The CDR3 is 12 amino acids. Germline V gene sequence: CDR1 SQVTM, CDR2 ANQGSEA. In nucleotides, the CDR3 is TGCAGCGTGGTAGAGAGCTCCCACGAGCAGTACTTC. Residues: CSVVESSHEQYF.

Only a few counts were recorded for this clonotype. V is TRBV27 and J is TRBJ1-2; 10 bases line up with TRBD1. V shed 5 bases and J 2 bases; nucleotides not matched to a gene: 11. CDR1 is MNHEY and CDR2 is SMNVEV in the germline V gene (reference sequence). The CDR3 consists of 17 residues. The CDR3 sequence: CASSPGTGVVENYGYTF. The CDR3, as DNA: TGTGCCAGCAGTCCCGGGACAGGGGTAGTGGAGAACTATGGCTACACCTTC.

This clonotype was observed a handful of times. The gene calls are TRBV7-2 and TRBJ2-3; D perhaps matches TRBD1 (6 bases). The V end was cut by 0 bases, the J end by 6 bases, with 16 bases between. The CDR3 sequence is 16 residues long. In germline, CDR1 is SGHTA, CDR2 FQGNSA. The CDR3 spells CASSLAFNRVEDTQYF. The CDR3 bases are TGTGCCAGCAGCTTAGCTTTTAACAGGGTTGAGGATACGCAGTATTTT.

V is TRBV20-1 and J is TRBJ1-1, with D unclear. This CDR3 has 12 residues. Germline V gene sequence: CDR1 DFQATT, CDR2 SNEGSKA (reference sequence). The V gene lost 5 bases and the J gene lost 5 bases, with 12 bases spanning the gap. The chain's CDR3 is CSAVPQETEAFF. Here the CDR3 DNA reads TGCAGTGCTGTCCCTCAGGAGACTGAAGCTTTCTTT.

In nucleotides, the CDR3 is TGTGCCAGCAGTCCAGTCATGAACACTGAAGCTTTCTTT. Amino acid sequence: CASSPVMNTEAFF. The genes are TRBV3-1 and TRBJ1-1; D gene unclear. This CDR3 has 13 residues. Looked up from germline, CDR1 is LGHDT and CDR2 is YNNKEL (reference sequence). V was cut by 6 bases and J by 0 bases, with 8 bases left in between.

This clonotype has more than one count but fewer than ten. The chain couples TRBV5-1 to TRBJ2-3, with D tentatively TRBD1 or TRBD2 (5 bases each). Germline CDR1 reads SGHRS; CDR2 reads YFSETQ. V lost 2 bases to trimming and J lost 1 base, with 8 bases between them. The CDR3 length is 14 residues. The DNA for the CDR3 is TGCGCCAGCAGCTTCGGGGACCGCACAGATACGCAGTATTTT. Encoded protein: CASSFGDRTDTQYF.

CDR3 region: CAWSKGGGYGYTF. As DNA, the CDR3 is TGTGCCTGGAGCAAAGGGGGGGGCTATGGCTACACCTTC. The chain has TRBV30 and TRBJ1-2, with D maybe TRBD1 (6 bases). Germline CDR1 reads GTSNPN; CDR2 reads SVGIG (reference sequence). The CDR3 runs to 13 residues. Trimming shortened V by 3 bases and J by 4 bases, and 12 bases separated the two germline ends.

The chain is built from TRBV20-1 and TRBJ2-3; D is perhaps TRBD1 (6 bases). Germline loops: CDR1 DFQATT, CDR2 SNEGSKA (reference sequence). The V gene lost 0 bases and the J gene lost 10 bases, with 11 bases spanning the gap. The CDR3 extends over 12 amino acids. The CDR3 loop reads CSARDPQGPQYF. The CDR3 coding sequence is TGCAGTGCTAGAGATCCACAGGGTCCGCAGTATTTT.

This sequence joins TRBV4-2 and TRBJ2-3; 10 bases align to TRBD2. Germline loops: CDR1 LGHNA, CDR2 YNFKEQ. Losses at the gene ends were 0 bases for V and 5 bases for J; bases not matched to a gene: 5. The CDR3 covers 16 residues. CDR3 in amino acids: CASSQDRSGGEDTQYF. In DNA, the CDR3 is TGTGCCAGCAGCCAAGATCGAAGCGGGGGGGAAGATACGCAGTATTTT.

The chain uses TRBV18 and TRBJ1-5; 9 nucleotides match TRBD1. Germline CDR1 reads KGHSH; CDR2 reads LQKENI. The ends lost 5 bases at V and 6 bases at J; junction bases unmatched: 8. The CDR3 is 15 residues long. In DNA, the CDR3 is TGTGCCAGCTCAACGGAACAGGGGGCCGGTCAGCCCCAGCATTTT. Residues: CASSTEQGAGQPQHF.

To note about this clonotype: One junction end does not reproduce the germline sequence, and a read error may be involved. The chain has TRBV6-6 and TRBJ2-1; 10 bases line up with TRBD2. The CDR3 has 15 amino acids. From germline, CDR1 is MNHNY and CDR2 SVGAGI (reference sequence). CDR3 in DNA: TGTGCCCGCAGCCAAACCAGCGGGGGGGCAAATGAGCAGTTCTTC. It is translated as CARSQTSGGANEQFF.

This clonotype was counted ten times or more. The chain recombines TRBV7-2 with TRBJ2-3; 8 bases map to TRBD1. CDR3 length: 14 residues. The germline V gene has CDR1 SGHTA and CDR2 FQGNSA. V gave up 5 bases and J gave up 5 bases; unmatched junction bases: 6. The CDR3 protein is CASSTGTGGDTQYF. The CDR3 nucleotides read TGTGCCAGCAGCACCGGGACAGGTGGAGATACGCAGTATTTT.

CDR3 DNA sequence: TGTGCCAGCAGAGGGGACAGTGAAAAACTGTTTTTT. This sequence encodes CASRGDSEKLFF. V is TRBV2 and J is TRBJ1-4; 7 bases align to TRBD1. CDR3 size: 12 residues. Germline CDR1 is SNHLY and CDR2 is FYNNEI. The V gene end was trimmed by 6 bases and the J gene end by 7 bases; junction bases not matched to a gene: 2. Together with reference TRBV2 and TRBJ1-4, the CDR3 gives the full variable domain: EPEVTQTPSHQVTQMGQEVILRCVPISNHLYFYWYRQILGQKVEFLVSFYNNEISEKSEIFDDQFSVERPDGSNFTLKIRSTKLEDSAMYFCASRGDSEKLFFGSGTQLSVL.

This chain links TRBV9 with TRBJ2-2; 7 bases are shared with TRBD2. From germline, CDR1 is SGDLS and CDR2 YYNGEE. The CDR3 sequence is 15 residues long. Trimming took 7 bases from V and 1 from J; bases not matched to a gene: 7. CDR3 nucleotides: TGTGCCAGCGGGGGGGGGAGCCTGAACACCGGGGAGCTGTTTTTT. This translates into CASGGGSLNTGELFF. Full variable domain (rest looked up from reference TRBV9 and TRBJ2-2): DSGVTQTPKHLITATGQRVTLRCSPRSGDLSVYWYQQSLDQGLQFLIQYYNGEERAKGNILERFSAQQFPDLHSELNLSSLELGDSALYFCASGGGSLNTGELFFGEGSRLTVL.

This clonotype has more than one count but fewer than ten. The chain joins TRBV20-1 to TRBJ1-4, with a weak D call TRBD1 (5 bases). The V gene lost 5 bases and the J gene lost 8 bases, with 21 bases spanning the gap. CDR1 and CDR2 (germline): DFQATT, SNEGSKA (reference sequence). This CDR3 has 15 amino acids. The CDR3 here is CSARSGSGGNEKLFF. Written as DNA, the CDR3 is TGCAGTGCTCGCTCGGGATCCGGGGGTAACGAAAAACTGTTTTTT.

The chain uses TRBV4-1 and TRBJ2-2; TRBD1 aligns across 11 bases. This CDR3 is 19 amino acids long. J was trimmed by 0 bases and V by 0 bases; bases with no gene match: 6. Germline V lookup: CDR1 MGHRA, CDR2 YSYEKL. CDR3 in amino acids: CASSQESGQGASNTGELFF. The DNA of the CDR3 is TGCGCCAGCAGCCAAGAGTCCGGACAGGGGGCTTCGAACACCGGGGAGCTGTTTTTT.

The rearrangement links TRBV2 to TRBJ2-3, with 12 nucleotides matching TRBD2. V was clipped by 8 bases and J by 8 bases; unmatched bases: 17. From germline, CDR1 is SNHLY and CDR2 FYNNEI. This CDR3 comprises 17 residues. Written as DNA, the CDR3 is TGTGCCAGCGGAGCTCCAACGACTAGCGGGGGAGCTGGTACGCAGTATTTT. This encodes CASGAPTTSGGAGTQYF.

The gene calls are TRBV28 and TRBJ2-1, with D tentatively TRBD1 or TRBD2 (5 bases each). This CDR3 comprises 14 residues. Trimming removed 6 bases from V and 4 bases from J, with 13 bases in between. The germline V gene encodes CDR1 MDHEN and CDR2 SYDVKM. The CDR3 loop reads CASSPTGRYNEQFF. Written as DNA, the CDR3 is TGTGCCAGCAGCCCTACGGGGCGGTACAATGAGCAGTTCTTC.

The rearrangement links TRBV30 to TRBJ2-3, with D possibly TRBD2 on 5 matching bases. The germline CDR1 and CDR2 sequences are GTSNPN and SVGIG (reference sequence). V dropped 0 bases and J dropped 5 bases, with 12 bases sitting between them. This CDR3 has 14 amino acids. As DNA, the CDR3 is TGTGCCTGGAGTGTAGGCCGGACTGGAGATACGCAGTATTTT. Its translation is CAWSVGRTGDTQYF.

Only a few counts were recorded for this clonotype. This chain links TRBV19 with TRBJ2-5; a weak D match, TRBD1 (6 bases). The ends were cut back, 2 bases at V and 0 bases at J, with 7 bases in the middle. There are 14 residues in the CDR3. Germline CDR1 LNHDA, CDR2 SQIVND (reference sequence). The CDR3 reads CASSIYRDQETQYF. The CDR3 nucleotides are TGTGCCAGTAGTATATACAGGGACCAAGAGACCCAGTACTTC.

This clonotype was recorded a few times. The chain couples TRBV5-1 to TRBJ2-1, with 10 bases lining up with TRBD2. Trimming removed 5 bases from V and 3 bases from J; junction bases left unmatched: 11. Germline V gene sequence: CDR1 SGHRS, CDR2 YFSETQ. There are 17 residues in the CDR3. The CDR3 reads CASSAGMGTSDYNEQFF. CDR3 DNA sequence: TGCGCCAGCAGTGCTGGGATGGGGACTAGCGACTACAATGAGCAGTTCTTC.

Ten or more counts support this clonotype. The chain recombines TRBV29-1 with TRBJ2-3; no clear D gene. CDR1 SQVTM and CDR2 ANQGSEA come from the germline V gene. The CDR3 is 15 residues long. V lost 6 bases and J lost 0, with 16 bases in between. The CDR3 loop is CSVVTLDPSTDTQYF. CDR3 nucleotides: TGCAGCGTGGTTACCTTAGACCCAAGCACAGATACGCAGTATTTT.

Points on this clonotype: A read error is possible here, since a much larger clone lies one base away. The chain couples TRBV27 to TRBJ2-1; 8 positions match TRBD2. Germline V gene data show CDR1 as MNHEY and CDR2 as SMNVEV (reference sequence). The CDR3 covers 15 residues. CDR3 in amino acids: CASSLSGLAYNGQFF. The CDR3 DNA reads as TGTGCCAGCAGTTTATCAGGACTAGCATACAATGGGCAGTTCTTC.

This clonotype was observed a handful of times. The J gene is TRBJ2-5, the V gene TRBV7-2, with TRBD2 identical over 11 bases. The J call is uncertain, as TRBJ2-7 better fits the DNA end. The germline gives CDR1 SGHTA, CDR2 FQGNSA. The CDR3 runs to 13 residues. For the CDR3, the DNA is TGTGCCAGCAGCACTAGCGGGGGCTACGAGCAGTACTTC. This sequence encodes CASSTSGGYEQYF.